These T cell receptor beta chains were read from a single sample in a study of T cells after yellow fever vaccination. MiXCR, run by TCRdb on the 5' RACE reads, gives a single entry per CDR3 protein. The data contain approximately 610,000 distinct CDR3 sequences, about a sixth of them singletons. The specimen was PBMCs, collected 4 to 5 days after the first yellow fever vaccination. The receptors here all came from a man between 18 and 35 years old who received the YFV17D yellow fever vaccine. Each CDR3 is given with its conserved first and last residue. A D gene is named only where the DNA matches it firmly. The size field is filled for only some rows; it gives once, few, many or a size class.

>NA|TRBD1|TRBV30|TRBJ2-7
TGTGCCTCCCAGGGGGCAGGGATCTACGAGCAGTACTTC
CASQGAGIYEQYF
>few|NA|TRBV5-1|TRBJ2-5
TGCGCCAGCAGCTGGACGTACCAAGAGACCCAGTACTTC
CASSWTYQETQYF
>few|TRBD1|TRBV19|TRBJ1-1
TGTGCCAGTAGTATAGGGACAGGCGGTGGGAACACTGAAGCTTTCTTT
CASSIGTGGGNTEAFF
>few|NA|TRBV4-3|TRBJ2-3
TGCGCCAGCAGCCAAGCTTCGTCAGGTTTTAGCACAGATACGCAGTATTTT
CASSQASSGFSTDTQYF
>NA|NA|TRBV6-1|TRBJ1-2
TGTGCCAGCAGCACCCTCGGTGGGGGTGGCTATGGCTACACCTTC
CASSTLGGGGYGYTF
>NA|TRBD1|TRBV5-1|TRBJ2-1
TGCGCCAGCAGCTTAGGACAGGTTTGGAATGAGCAGTTCTTC
CASSLGQVWNEQFF
>NA|TRBD1|TRBV18|TRBJ2-4
TGTGCCAGCTCACAGCCAGGGGGCGGTGGAAACATTCAGTACTTC
CASSQPGGGGNIQYF
>few|NA|TRBV5-1|TRBJ2-7
TGCGCCAGCAGCTTGGCGGCCGGCATATACGAGCAGTACTTC
CASSLAAGIYEQYF
>NA|NA|TRBV29-1|TRBJ2-5
TGCAGCGTTGCCCCCGAGGGAGAGACCCAGTACTTC
CSVAPEGETQYF
>few|NA|TRBV27|TRBJ1-1
TGTGCCAGCAGTTCTGGTCTCGGGAACACTGAAGCTTTCTTT
CASSSGLGNTEAFF
>NA|NA|TRBV5-3|TRBJ1-5
TGTGCCATGAGCCGCGGGCTCCGTCAGGATCAGCCCCAGCATTTT
CAMSRGLRQDQPQHF
>few|NA|TRBV6-2/TRBV6-3|TRBJ2-1
TGTGCCAGCAGTCCCTCCGGGACCGACACCAATGAGCAGTTCTTC
CASSPSGTDTNEQFF
>many|TRBD2|TRBV15|TRBJ2-3
TGTGCCACCAGCAGAGCTAGCGGGGGGCCAGATACGCAGTATTTT
CATSRASGGPDTQYF
>few|NA|TRBV25-1|TRBJ1-6
TGTGCCAGCAGTGAATTTGGGAATTCACCCCTCCACTTT
CASSEFGNSPLHF
>NA|NA|TRBV12-3/TRBV12-4|TRBJ1-1
TGTGCCAGCAGTCCCCGGTGGCAGCCCAAGGCTGAAGCTTTCTTT
CASSPRWQPKAEAFF
>few|NA|TRBV7-3|TRBJ1-4
TGTGCCAGCAGCTTATTCCCCGCAAATGAAAAACTGTTTTTT
CASSLFPANEKLFF
>NA|TRBD1|TRBV5-1|TRBJ2-2
TGCGCCAGCAGCTTACAGGGGGCAAGCACCGGGGAGCTGTTTTTT
CASSLQGASTGELFF
>NA|TRBD1|TRBV5-4|TRBJ1-4
TGTGCCAGCAGCTTGATAAGGGACAGCGGACATGAAAAACTGTTTTTT
CASSLIRDSGHEKLFF
>few|NA|TRBV5-1|TRBJ2-3
TGCGCCAGCAGTGGCGGGGGCCTCACAGATACGCAGTATTTT
CASSGGGLTDTQYF
>NA|TRBD1|TRBV5-6|TRBJ1-4
TGTGCCAGCAGCCAGGGACAGCCTAATGAAAAACTGTTTTTT
CASSQGQPNEKLFF
>NA|TRBD2|TRBV7-2|TRBJ2-5
TGTGCCAGCAGTGGACTAGCGGACCAAGAGACCCAGTACTTC
CASSGLADQETQYF
>NA|NA|TRBV11-2|TRBJ2-5
TGTGCCAGCAGTCGCCACCCCTCCGGCGGGGGCCGACAAGAGACCCAGTACTTC
CASSRHPSGGGRQETQYF
>NA|NA|TRBV29-1|TRBJ1-4
TGCAGCGTTTCCTCCCTCCCCCGGGAAAAACTGTTTTTT
CSVSSLPREKLFF
>NA|TRBD1|TRBV11-2|TRBJ1-2
TGTGCCAGCAGCTTAGACCCACAGGGGGTGATTAACTATGGCTACACCTTC
CASSLDPQGVINYGYTF
>few|NA|TRBV12-3/TRBV12-4|TRBJ2-2
TGTGCCAGCAGGTTCCGCCGAAACACCGGGGAGCTGTTTTTT
CASRFRRNTGELFF
>NA|NA|TRBV20-1|TRBJ2-7
TGCAGTGCTAAGGAGGACCACTACGAGCAGTACTTC
CSAKEDHYEQYF
>NA|NA|TRBV20-1|TRBJ1-1
TGCAGTGCCTGGGATGCGGGACGCCGGAACACTGAAGCTTTCTTT
CSAWDAGRRNTEAFF
>NA|TRBD2|TRBV27|TRBJ2-7
TGTGCCAGCAGTATACTAGCGGGGGTAGGTGAGCAGTACTTC
CASSILAGVGEQYF
>NA|NA|TRBV5-1|TRBJ2-2
TGCGCCAGCAGCTCCCTACGGGGGTCCACCGGGGAGCTGTTTTTT
CASSSLRGSTGELFF
>NA|NA|TRBV5-1|TRBJ1-5
TGCGCCAGCAGCTCGGGACCCTTGGGTCAGCCCCAGCATTTT
CASSSGPLGQPQHF
>NA|TRBD2|TRBV20-1|TRBJ2-1
TGCAGTGCTAGGGGACTAGCTAGTGAGCAGTTCTTC
CSARGLASEQFF
>NA|NA|TRBV3-1|TRBJ2-2
TGTGCCAGCAGCCAAGATCCAGTGGGCGCGTTTACCGGGGAGCTGTTTTTT
CASSQDPVGAFTGELFF
>NA|NA|TRBV6-2/TRBV6-3|TRBJ1-5
TGTGCCAGCAGTTATGGGGTTTCTAGCCAGCCCCAGCATTTT
CASSYGVSSQPQHF
>many|NA|TRBV6-1|TRBJ1-1
TGTGCCAGCAGGAGCTTGAACACTGAAGCTTTCTTT
CASRSLNTEAFF
>many|NA|TRBV5-6|TRBJ2-2
TGTGCCAGCAGCCTTTGCGGTGCGCTTCCCGGGGGGAACACCGGGGAGCTGTTTTTT
CASSLCGALPGGNTGELFF
>few|NA|TRBV7-2|TRBJ1-2
TGTGCCGGGTTTGAGGACACCTATGGCTACACCTTC
CAGFEDTYGYTF
>NA|NA|TRBV7-9|TRBJ1-4
TGTGCCAGCAGCTTACGGGGGCCGGCTAATGAAAAACTGTTTTTT
CASSLRGPANEKLFF
>few|NA|TRBV6-5|TRBJ1-5
TGTGCCAGCAGTTGGGACATTCCGAGCAATCAGCCCCAGCATTTT
CASSWDIPSNQPQHF
>few|NA|TRBV27|TRBJ2-2
TGTGCCAGCAGCGACCCGACCGGGGAGCTGTTTTTT
CASSDPTGELFF
>NA|NA|TRBV19|TRBJ1-5
TGTGCCAGTAGTATATGGGGGGCGGGTCAGCCCCAGCATTTT
CASSIWGAGQPQHF
>few|TRBD1|TRBV4-3|TRBJ1-4
TGCGCCAGCAGCCAATTTACGGACAGGGCAACTAATGAAAAACTGTTTTTT
CASSQFTDRATNEKLFF
>NA|TRBD2|TRBV7-2|TRBJ2-3
TGTGCCAGCACCGCCTGGCGGGGGACCTCCGCTACGCAGTATTTT
CASTAWRGTSATQYF
>NA|NA|TRBV20-1|TRBJ2-5
TGCAGTGCCGCCAGAAATACAGGGCAAGAGACCCAGTACTTC
CSAARNTGQETQYF
>few|NA|TRBV29-1|TRBJ2-3
TGCAGCGTTGTTAAGACAGTGAGCACAGATACGCAGTATTTT
CSVVKTVSTDTQYF
>NA|TRBD1|TRBV7-6|TRBJ2-7
TGTGCCAGCAGTTCTACTGTACAGGGGAACGAGCAGTACTTC
CASSSTVQGNEQYF
>NA|NA|TRBV7-2|TRBJ1-3
TGTGCCAGCAGCTTAGATGCGTGGGAGATTGGAAACACCATATATTTT
CASSLDAWEIGNTIYF
>few|NA|TRBV6-1|TRBJ1-2
TGTGCCAGCAGTGAATCGCCATTCGGGACTGGCGGCTACACCTTC
CASSESPFGTGGYTF
>few|TRBD1|TRBV12-5|TRBJ2-1
TGTGCTAGTGGTCCCGGACAGGGGCCGAAGAATGAGCAGTTCTTC
CASGPGQGPKNEQFF
>few|TRBD1|TRBV3-1|TRBJ2-4
TGTGCCAGCAGCCAAGGACAGGGGGCCATTCAGTACTTC
CASSQGQGAIQYF
>NA|NA|TRBV18|TRBJ2-7
TGTGCCAGCTCACCAACACAAGGAGGGTACGAGCAGTACTTC
CASSPTQGGYEQYF
>few|NA|TRBV20-1|TRBJ2-2
TGCAGTGCTAGAGTAGGGGGGTTAAACACCGGGGAGCTGTTTTTT
CSARVGGLNTGELFF
>few|NA|TRBV11-2|TRBJ2-7
TGTGCCAGCAGCCAACGGGCATCAAATCGCGAGCAGTACTTC
CASSQRASNREQYF
>NA|NA|TRBV12-3/TRBV12-4|TRBJ1-2
TGTGCCAGCAGCACCCGACGGGGAGACTATGGCTACACCTTC
CASSTRRGDYGYTF
>few|NA|TRBV7-6|TRBJ1-5
TGTGCCAGCAGCTTAGTGGCCAATCAGCCCCAGCATTTT
CASSLVANQPQHF
>NA|TRBD2|TRBV6-1|TRBJ2-5
TGTGCCAGCACCAACGGGGCTAGCGGGCCCAACCGGGAGACCCAGTACTTC
CASTNGASGPNRETQYF